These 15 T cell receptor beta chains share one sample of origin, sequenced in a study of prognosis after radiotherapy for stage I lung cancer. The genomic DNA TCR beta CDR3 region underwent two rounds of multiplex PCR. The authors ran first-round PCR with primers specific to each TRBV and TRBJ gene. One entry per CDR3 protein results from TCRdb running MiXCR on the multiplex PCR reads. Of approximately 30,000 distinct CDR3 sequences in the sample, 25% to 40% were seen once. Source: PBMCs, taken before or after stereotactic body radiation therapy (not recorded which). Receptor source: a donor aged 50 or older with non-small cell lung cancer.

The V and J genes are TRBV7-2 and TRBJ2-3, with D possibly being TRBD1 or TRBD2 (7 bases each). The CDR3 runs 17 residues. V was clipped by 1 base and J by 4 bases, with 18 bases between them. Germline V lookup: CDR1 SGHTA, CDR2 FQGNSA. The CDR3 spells CASSLVVGGQGADTQYF. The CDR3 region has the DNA TGTGCCAGCAGCTTAGTGGTGGGGGGGCAGGGGGCAGATACGCAGTATTTT.

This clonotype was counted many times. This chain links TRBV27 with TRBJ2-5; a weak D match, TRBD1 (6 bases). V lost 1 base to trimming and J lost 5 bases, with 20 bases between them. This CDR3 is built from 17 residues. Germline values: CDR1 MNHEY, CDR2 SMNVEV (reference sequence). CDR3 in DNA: TGTGCCAGCAGTTTATTTGTTCCTTGGCAGGGGCCCGAGACCCAGTACTTC. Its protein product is CASSLFVPWQGPETQYF.

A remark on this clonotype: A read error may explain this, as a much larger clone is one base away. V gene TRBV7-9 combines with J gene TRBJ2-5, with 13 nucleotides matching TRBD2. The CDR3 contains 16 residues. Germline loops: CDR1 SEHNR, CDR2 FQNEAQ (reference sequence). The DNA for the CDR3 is TGTGCCAGCAGCTTCTACCTACTAGCGGGAGGGGAGACCCATTACTTC. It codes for CASSFYLLAGGETHYF. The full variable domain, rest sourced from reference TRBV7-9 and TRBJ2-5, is DTGVSQNPRHKITKRGQNVTFRCDPISEHNRLYWYRQTLGQGPEFLTYFQNEAQLEKSRLLSDRFSAERPKGSFSTLEIQRTEQGDSAMYLCASSFYLLAGGETHYFGPGTRLLVL.

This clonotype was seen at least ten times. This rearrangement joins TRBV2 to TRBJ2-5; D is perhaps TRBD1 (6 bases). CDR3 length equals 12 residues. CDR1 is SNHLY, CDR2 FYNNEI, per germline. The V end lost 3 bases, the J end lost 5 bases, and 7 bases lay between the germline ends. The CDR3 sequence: CASSEGAETQYF. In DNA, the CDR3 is TGTGCCAGCAGTGAGGGGGCGGAGACCCAGTACTTC.

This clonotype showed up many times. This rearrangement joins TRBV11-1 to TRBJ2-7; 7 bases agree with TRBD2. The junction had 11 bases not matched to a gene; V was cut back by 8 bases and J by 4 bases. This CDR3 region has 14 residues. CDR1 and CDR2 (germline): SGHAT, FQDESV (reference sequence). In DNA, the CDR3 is TGTGCCAGCGGACTCTTCGGGGAGGGGTACGAGCAGTACTTC. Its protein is CASGLFGEGYEQYF. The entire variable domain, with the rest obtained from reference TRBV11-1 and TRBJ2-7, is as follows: EAEVAQSPRYKITEKSQAVAFWCDPISGHATLYWYRQILGQGPELLVQFQDESVVDDSQLPKDRFSAERLKGVDSTLKIQPAELGDSAMYLCASGLFGEGYEQYFGPGTRLTVT.

The CDR3: CSARGQGVDKLFF. CDR3 sequence (DNA): TGCAGTGCGAGGGGACAGGGGGTGGATAAACTGTTTTTT. The J gene is TRBJ1-4, the V gene TRBV20-1; 11 positions agree with TRBD1. The germline gives CDR1 DFQATT, CDR2 SNEGSKA (reference sequence). J gave up 11 bases and V 6 bases, and 8 bases lay outside the gene matches. This CDR3 region has 13 residues.

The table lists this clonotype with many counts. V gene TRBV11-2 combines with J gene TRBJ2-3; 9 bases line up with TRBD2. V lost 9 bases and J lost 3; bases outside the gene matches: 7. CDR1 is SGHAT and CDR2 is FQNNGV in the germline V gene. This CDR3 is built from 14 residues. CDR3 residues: CASVGGLATDTQYF. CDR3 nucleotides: TGTGCCAGTGTGGGGGGACTAGCAACAGATACGCAGTATTTT.

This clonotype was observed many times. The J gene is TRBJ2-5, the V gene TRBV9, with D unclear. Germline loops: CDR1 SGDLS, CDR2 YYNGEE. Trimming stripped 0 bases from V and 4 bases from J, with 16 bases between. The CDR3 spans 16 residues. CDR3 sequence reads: CASSVGVVNGPETQYF. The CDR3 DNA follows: TGTGCCAGCAGCGTAGGGGTAGTGAATGGACCAGAGACCCAGTACTTC.

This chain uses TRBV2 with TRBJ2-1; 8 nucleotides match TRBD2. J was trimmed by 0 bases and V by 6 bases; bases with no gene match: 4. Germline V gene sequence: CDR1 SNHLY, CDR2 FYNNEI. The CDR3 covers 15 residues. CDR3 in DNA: TGTGCCAGCAGCGAGCGGGAGATCTCCTACAATGAGCAGTTCTTC. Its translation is CASSEREISYNEQFF.

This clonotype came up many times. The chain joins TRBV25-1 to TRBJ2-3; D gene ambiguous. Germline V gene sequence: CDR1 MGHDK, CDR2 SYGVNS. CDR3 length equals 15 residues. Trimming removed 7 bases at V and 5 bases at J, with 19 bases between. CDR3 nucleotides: TGTGCCAGCACCCAAGGCCGGACCGAAGGAGATACGCAGTATTTT. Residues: CASTQGRTEGDTQYF.

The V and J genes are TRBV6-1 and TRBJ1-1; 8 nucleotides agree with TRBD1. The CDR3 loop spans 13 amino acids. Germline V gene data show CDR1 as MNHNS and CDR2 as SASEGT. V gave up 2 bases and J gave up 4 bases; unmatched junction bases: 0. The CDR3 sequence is CASSEQGATEAFF. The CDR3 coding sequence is TGTGCCAGCAGTGAACAGGGGGCCACTGAAGCTTTCTTT.

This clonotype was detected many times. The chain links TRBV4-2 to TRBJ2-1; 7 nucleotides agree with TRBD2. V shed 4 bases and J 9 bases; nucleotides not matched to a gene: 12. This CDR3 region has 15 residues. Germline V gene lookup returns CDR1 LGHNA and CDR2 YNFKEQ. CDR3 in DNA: TGTGCCAGCAGCCCACAATTGAGCGGGACCGGTGAGCAGTTCTTC. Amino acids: CASSPQLSGTGEQFF.

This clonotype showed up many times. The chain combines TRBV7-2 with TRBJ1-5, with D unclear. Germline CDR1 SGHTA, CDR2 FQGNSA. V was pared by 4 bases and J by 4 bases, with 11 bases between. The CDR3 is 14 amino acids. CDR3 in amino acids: CASSSRTGNQPQHF. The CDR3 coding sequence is TGTGCCAGCAGCTCACGGACGGGAAATCAGCCCCAGCATTTT.

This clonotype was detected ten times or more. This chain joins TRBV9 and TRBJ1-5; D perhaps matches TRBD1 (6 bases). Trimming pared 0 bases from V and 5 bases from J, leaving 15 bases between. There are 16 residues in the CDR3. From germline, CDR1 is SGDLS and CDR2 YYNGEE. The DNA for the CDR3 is TGTGCCAGCAGCGTAGGTGGGGGCTTTCAGGATCAGCCCCAGCATTTT. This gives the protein CASSVGGGFQDQPQHF.

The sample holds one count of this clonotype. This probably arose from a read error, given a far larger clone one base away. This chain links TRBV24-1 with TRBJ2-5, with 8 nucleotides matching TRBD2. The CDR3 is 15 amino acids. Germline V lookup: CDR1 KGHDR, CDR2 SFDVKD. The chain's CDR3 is CATSEGTSTYNEKFF. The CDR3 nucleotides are TGTGCCACCAGTGAGGGGACTAGTACCTACAATGAGAAGTTCTTC.